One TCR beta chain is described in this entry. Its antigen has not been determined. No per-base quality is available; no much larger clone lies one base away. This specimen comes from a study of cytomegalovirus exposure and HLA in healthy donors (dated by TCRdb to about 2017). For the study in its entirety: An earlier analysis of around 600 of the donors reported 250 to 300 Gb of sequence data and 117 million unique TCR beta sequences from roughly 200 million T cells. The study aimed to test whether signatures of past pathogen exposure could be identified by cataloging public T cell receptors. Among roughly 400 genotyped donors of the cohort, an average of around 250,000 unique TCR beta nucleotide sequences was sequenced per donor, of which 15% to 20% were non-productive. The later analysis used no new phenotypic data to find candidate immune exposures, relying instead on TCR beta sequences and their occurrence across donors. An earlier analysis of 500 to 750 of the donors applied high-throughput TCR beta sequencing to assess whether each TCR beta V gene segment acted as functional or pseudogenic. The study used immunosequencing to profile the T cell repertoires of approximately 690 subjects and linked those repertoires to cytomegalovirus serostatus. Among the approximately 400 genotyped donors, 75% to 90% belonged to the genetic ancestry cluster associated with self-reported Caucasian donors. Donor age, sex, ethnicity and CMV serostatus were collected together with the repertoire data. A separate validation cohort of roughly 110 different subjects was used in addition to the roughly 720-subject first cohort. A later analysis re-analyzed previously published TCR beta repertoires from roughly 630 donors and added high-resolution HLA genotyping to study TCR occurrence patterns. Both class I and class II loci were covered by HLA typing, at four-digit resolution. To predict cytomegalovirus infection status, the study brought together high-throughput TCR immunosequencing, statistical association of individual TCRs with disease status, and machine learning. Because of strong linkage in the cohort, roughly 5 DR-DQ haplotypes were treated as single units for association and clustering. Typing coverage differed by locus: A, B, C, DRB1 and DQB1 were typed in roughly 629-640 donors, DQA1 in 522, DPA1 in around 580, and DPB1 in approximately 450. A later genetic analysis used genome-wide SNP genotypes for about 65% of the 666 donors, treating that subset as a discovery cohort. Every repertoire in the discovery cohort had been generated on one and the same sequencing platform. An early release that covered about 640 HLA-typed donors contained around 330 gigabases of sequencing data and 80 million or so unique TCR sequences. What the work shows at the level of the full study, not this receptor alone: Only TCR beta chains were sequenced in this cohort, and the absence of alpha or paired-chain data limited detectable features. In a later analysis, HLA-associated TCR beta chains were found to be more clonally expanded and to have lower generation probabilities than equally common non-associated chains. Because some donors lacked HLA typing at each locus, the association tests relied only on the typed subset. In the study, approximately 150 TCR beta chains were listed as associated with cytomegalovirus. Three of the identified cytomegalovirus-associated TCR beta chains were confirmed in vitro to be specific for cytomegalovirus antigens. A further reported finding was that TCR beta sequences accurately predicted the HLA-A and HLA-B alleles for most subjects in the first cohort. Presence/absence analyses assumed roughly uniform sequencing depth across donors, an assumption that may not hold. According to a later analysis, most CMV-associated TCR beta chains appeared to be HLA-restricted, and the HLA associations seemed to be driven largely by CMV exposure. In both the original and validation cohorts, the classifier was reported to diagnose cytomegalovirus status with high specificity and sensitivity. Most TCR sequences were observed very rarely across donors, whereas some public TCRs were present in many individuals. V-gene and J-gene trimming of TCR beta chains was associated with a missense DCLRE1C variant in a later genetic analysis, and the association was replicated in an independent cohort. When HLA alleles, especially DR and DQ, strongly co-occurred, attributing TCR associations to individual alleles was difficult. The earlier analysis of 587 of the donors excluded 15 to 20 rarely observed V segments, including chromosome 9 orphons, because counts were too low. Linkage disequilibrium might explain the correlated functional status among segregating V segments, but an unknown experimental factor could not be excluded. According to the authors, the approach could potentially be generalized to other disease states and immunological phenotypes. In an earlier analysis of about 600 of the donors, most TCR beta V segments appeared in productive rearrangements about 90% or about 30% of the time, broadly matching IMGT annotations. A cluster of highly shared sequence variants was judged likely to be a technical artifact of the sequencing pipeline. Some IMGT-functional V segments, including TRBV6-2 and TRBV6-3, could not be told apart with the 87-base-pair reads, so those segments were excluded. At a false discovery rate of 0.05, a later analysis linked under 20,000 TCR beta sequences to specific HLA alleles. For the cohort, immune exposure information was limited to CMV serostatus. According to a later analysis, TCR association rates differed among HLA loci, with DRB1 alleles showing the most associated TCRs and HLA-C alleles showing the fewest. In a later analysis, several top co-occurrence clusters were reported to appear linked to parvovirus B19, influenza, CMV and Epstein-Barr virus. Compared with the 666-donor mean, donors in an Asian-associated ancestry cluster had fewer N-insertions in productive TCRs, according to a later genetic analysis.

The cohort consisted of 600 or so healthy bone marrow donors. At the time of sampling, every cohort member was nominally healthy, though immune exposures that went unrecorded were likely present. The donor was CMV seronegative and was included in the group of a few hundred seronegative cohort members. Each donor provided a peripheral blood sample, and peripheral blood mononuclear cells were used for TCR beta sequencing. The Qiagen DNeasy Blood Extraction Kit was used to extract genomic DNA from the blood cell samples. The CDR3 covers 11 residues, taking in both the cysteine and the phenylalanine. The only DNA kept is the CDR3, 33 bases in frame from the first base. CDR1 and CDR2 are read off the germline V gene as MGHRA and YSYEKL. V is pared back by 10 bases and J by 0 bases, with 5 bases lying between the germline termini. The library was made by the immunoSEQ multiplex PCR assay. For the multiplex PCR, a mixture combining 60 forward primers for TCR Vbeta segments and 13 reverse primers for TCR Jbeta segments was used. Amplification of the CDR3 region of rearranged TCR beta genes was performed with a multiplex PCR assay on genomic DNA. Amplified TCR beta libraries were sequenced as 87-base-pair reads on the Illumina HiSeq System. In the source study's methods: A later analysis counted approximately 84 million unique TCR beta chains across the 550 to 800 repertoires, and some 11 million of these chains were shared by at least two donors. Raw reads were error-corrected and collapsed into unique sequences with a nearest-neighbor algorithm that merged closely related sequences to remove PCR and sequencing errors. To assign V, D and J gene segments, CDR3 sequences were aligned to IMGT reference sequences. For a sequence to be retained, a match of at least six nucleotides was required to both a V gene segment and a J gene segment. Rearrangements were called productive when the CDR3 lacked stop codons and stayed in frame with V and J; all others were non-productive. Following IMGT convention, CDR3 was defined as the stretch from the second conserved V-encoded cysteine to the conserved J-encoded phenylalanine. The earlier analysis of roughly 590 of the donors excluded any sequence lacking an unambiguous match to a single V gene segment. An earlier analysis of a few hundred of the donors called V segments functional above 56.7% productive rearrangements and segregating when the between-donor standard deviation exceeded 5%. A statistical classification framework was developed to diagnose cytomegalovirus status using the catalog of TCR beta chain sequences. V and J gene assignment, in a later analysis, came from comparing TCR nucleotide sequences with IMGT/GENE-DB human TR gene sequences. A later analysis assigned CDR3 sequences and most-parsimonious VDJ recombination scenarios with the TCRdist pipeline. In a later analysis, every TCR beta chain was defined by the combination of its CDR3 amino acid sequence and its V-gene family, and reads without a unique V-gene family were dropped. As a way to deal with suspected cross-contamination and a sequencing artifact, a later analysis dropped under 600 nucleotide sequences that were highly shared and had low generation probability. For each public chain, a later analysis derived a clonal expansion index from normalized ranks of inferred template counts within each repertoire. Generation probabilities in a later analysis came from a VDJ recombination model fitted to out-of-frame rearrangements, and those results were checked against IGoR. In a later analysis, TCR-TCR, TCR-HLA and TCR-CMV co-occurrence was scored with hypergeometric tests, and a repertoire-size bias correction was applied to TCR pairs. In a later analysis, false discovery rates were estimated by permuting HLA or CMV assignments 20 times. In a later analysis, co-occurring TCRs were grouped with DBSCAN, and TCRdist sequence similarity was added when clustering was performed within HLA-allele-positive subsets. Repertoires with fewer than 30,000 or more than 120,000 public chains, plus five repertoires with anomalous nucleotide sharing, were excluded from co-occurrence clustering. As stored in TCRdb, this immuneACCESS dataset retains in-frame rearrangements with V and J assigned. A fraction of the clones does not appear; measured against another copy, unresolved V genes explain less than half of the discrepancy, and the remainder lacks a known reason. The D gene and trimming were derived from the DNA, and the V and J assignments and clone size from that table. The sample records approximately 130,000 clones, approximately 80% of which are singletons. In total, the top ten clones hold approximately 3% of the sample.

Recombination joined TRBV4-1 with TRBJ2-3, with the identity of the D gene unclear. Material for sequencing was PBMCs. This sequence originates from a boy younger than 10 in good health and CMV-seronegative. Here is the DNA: TGCGCCACCTCTAGCACAGATACGCAGTATTTT. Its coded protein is CATSSTDTQYF.